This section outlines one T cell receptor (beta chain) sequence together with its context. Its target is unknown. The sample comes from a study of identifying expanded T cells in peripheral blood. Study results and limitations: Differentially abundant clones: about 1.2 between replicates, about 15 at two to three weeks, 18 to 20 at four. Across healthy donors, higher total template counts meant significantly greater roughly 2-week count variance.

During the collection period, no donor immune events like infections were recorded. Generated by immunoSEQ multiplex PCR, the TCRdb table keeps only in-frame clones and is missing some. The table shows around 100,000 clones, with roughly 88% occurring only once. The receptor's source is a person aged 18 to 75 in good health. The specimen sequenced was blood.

The CDR3 reads CASSLGQWGYNEQFF. Here the CDR3 DNA reads TGTGCCAGCAGCTTAGGCCAGTGGGGTTACAATGAGCAGTTCTTC. The chain combines TRBV11-2 with TRBJ2-1; D gene uncertain. This CDR3 spans 15 amino acids. Germline CDR1 is SGHAT and CDR2 is FQNNGV. The V gene lost 1 base and the J gene lost 4 bases, with 11 bases spanning the gap.